The sequence of this TCR beta chain was determined in a study of cytomegalovirus exposure and HLA in healthy donors. Study-wide background: There were nearly 120 million unique TCR beta sequences, drawn from about 179 million T cells, in an earlier analysis.

Germline-derived CDR1 and CDR2 are SGHTA and FQGTGA. The CDR3 contains 16 residues. Trimming took off 0 bases at V and 2 bases at J, with 11 bases between the two ends. The PCR employed 60 Vbeta primers together with 13 Jbeta primers. Profiled with immunoSEQ multiplex PCR; TCRdb holds only in-frame clones, not every one. The data contain 75,000 to 90,000 clones, roughly 61% of them singletons. Source material: PBMCs. This sequence originates from a middle-aged woman in good health and CMV-seropositive. The chain combines TRBV7-3 with TRBJ2-1; D uncertain. CDR3: CASSLTEWSTYNEQFF. CDR3 DNA sequence: TGTGCCAGCAGCTTAACGGAGTGGAGTACCTACAATGAGCAGTTCTTC. The entire variable domain, with the rest obtained from reference TRBV7-3 and TRBJ2-1, is as follows: GAGVSQTPSNKVTEKGKYVELRCDPISGHTALYWYRQSLGQGPEFLIYFQGTGAADDSGLPNDRFFAVRPEGSVSTLKIQRTERGDSAVYLCASSLTEWSTYNEQFFGPGTRLTVL.